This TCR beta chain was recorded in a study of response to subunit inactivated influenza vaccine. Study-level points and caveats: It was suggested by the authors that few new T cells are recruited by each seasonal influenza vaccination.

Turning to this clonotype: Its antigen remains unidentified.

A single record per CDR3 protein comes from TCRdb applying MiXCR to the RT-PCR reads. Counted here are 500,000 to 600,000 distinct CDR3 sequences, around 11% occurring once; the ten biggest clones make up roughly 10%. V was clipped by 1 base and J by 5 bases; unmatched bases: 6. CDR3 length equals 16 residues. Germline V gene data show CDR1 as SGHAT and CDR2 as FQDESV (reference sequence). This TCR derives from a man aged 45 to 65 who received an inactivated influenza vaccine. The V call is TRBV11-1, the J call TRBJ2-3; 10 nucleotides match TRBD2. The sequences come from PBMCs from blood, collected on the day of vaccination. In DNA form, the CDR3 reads TGTGCCAGCAGCTTAGTAATAGGGACTAGCGAAGATACGCAGTATTTT. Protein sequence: CASSLVIGTSEDTQYF.